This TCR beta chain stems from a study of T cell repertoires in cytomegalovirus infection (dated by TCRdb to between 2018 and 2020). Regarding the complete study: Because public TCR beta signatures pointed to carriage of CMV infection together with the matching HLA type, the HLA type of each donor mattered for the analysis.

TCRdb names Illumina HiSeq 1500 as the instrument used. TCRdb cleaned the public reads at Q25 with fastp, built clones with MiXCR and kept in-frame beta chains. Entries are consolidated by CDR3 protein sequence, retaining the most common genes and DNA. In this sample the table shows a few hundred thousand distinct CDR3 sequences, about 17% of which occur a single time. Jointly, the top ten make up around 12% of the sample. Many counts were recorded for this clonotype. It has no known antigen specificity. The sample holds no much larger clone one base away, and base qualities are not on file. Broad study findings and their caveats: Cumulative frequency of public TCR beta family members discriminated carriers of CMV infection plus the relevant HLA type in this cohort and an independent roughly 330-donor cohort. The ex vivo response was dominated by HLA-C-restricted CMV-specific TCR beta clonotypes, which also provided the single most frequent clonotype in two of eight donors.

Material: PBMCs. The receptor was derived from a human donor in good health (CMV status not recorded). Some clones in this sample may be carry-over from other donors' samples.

The DNA reads TGTGCCAGCAGCTTAGTGGCTGCGGGAAACTATGGCTACACCTTC. Translated, it gives CASSLVAAGNYGYTF. The receptor chain draws on TRBV7-2 and TRBJ1-2; the D gene cannot be named for sure. The CDR3 sequence holds 15 residues, the cysteine and phenylalanine included. Only the CDR3 portion is preserved as DNA: 45 bases, with reading frame beginning at the first base. Trimming costs V 1 base and J 2 bases, and their ends lie 11 bases apart. The germline V gene supplies CDR1 SGHTA and CDR2 FQGNSA.